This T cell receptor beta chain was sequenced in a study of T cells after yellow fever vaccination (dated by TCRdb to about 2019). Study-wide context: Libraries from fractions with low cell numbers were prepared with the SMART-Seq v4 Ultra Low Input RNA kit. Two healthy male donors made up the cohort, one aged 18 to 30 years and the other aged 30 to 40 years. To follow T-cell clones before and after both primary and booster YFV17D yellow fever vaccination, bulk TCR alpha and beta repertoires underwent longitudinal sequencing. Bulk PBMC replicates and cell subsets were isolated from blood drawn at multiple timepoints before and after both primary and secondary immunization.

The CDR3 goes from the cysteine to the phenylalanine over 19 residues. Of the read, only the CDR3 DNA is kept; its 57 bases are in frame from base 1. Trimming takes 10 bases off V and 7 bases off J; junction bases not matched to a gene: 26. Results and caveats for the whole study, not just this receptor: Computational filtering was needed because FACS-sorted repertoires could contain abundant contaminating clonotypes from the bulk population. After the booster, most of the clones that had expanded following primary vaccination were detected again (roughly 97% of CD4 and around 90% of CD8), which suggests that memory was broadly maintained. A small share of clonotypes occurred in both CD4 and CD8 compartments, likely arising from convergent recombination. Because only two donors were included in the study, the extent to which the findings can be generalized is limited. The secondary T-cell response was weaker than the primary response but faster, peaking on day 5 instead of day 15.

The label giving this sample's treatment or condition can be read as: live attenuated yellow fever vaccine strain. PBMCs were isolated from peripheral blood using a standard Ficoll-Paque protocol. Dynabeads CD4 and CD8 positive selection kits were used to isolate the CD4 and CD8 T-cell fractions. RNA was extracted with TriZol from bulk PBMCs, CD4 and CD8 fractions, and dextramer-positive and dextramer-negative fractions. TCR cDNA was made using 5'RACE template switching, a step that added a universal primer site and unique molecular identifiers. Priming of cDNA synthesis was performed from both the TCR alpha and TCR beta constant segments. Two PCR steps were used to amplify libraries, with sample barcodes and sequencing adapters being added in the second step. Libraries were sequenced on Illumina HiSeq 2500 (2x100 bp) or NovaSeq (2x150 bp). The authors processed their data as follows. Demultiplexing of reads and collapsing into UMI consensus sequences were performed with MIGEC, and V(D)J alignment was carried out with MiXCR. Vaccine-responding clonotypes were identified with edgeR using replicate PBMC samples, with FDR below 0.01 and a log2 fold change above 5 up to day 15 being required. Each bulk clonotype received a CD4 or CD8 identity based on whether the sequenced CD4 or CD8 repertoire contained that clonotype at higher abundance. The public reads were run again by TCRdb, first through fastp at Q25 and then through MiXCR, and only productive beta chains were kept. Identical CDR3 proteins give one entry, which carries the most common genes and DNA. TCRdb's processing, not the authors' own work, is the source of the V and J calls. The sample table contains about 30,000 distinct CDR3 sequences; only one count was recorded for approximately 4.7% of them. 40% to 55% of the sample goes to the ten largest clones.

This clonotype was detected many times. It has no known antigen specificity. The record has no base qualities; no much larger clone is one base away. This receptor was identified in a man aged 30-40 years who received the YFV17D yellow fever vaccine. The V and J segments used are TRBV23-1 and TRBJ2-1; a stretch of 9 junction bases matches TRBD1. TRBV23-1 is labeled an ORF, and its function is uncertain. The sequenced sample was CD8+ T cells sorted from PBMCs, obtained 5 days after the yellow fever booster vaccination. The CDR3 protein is CANGCGDRDRSEVRNEQFF. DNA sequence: TGCGCCAACGGATGCGGGGACAGGGACCGATCGGAGGTTAGGAATGAGCAGTTCTTC.